One sample yielded the 20 T cell receptor beta chains listed below, sequenced in a study of cytotoxic CD8 clonotypes in ibrutinib-treated CLL. Here immunoSEQ multiplex PCR was the method, and the copy in TCRdb shows in-frame clones only, minus some. The sample yields about 140,000 clones, more than 75% seen once. The sample consisted of PBMCs, taken after 36 months of ibrutinib treatment. These receptors originate from a human donor with chronic lymphocytic leukemia.

The chain has TRBV28 and TRBJ1-1; no reliable D call. The CDR3 covers 14 residues. V was clipped by 6 bases and J by 4 bases, with 15 bases between them. Germline CDR1 reads MDHEN; CDR2 reads SYDVKM. The CDR3 sequence is CASSPLRALTEAFF. CDR3 DNA: TGTGCCAGCAGCCCCCTCCGGGCCCTCACTGAAGCTTTCTTT.

The J gene is TRBJ2-7, the V gene TRBV5-1; TRBD2 matches 11 bases. Germline CDR1 and CDR2: SGHRS and YFSETQ. The CDR3 totals 15 residues. With V trimmed by 4 bases and J by 4 bases, 7 bases remained unmatched. CDR3 DNA sequence: TGCGCCAGCAGCCCGGGACTAGCGGCTACTTACGAGCAGTACTTC. This codes for CASSPGLAATYEQYF.

J is TRBJ1-2 and V is TRBV29-1; D unresolved. The CDR3 is 12 amino acids. CDR1 is SQVTM, CDR2 ANQGSEA, per germline. Trimming removed 8 bases from V and 4 bases from J, with 14 bases in between. The CDR3 here is CSCARRTYGYTF. For the CDR3, the DNA is TGCAGCTGCGCCAGGAGGACCTATGGCTACACCTTC.

This clone was seen a handful of times. The chain carries TRBV6-6 and TRBJ2-3; either TRBD1 or TRBD2 may fit D (6 bases each). Germline loops: CDR1 MNHNY, CDR2 SVGAGI (reference sequence). Deletions cut 6 bases from V and 6 bases from J, with 16 bases between. This CDR3 comprises 14 residues. The CDR3 nucleotides are TGTGCCAGCAGCCCGGCTAGGGGGGCCGATACGCAGTATTTT. Amino acid sequence: CASSPARGADTQYF.

As concerns this clone: This same CDR3 is encoded by further DNA sequences in the sample. The chain couples TRBV19 to TRBJ1-1; 8 bases fit TRBD1. CDR3 length: 14 residues. Germline V CDR1 and CDR2: LNHDA, SQIVND (reference sequence). V lost 6 bases and J lost 1; bases outside the gene matches: 4. In DNA form, the CDR3 reads TGTGCCAGTAGCATCGGACAGGGGAACACTGAAGCTTTCTTT. This translates into CASSIGQGNTEAFF.

The chain joins TRBV6-5 to TRBJ2-2; 11 nucleotides line up with TRBD1. The CDR3 extends over 14 amino acids. V shed 7 bases and J 6 bases; nucleotides not matched to a gene: 4. The germline gives CDR1 MNHEY, CDR2 SVGAGI. For the CDR3, the DNA is TGTGCCAGCATACGGGACAGGGGGTCCGGGGAGCTGTTTTTT. Protein: CASIRDRGSGELFF.

The J gene is TRBJ1-3, the V gene TRBV15; no definite D call. V was shortened by 2 bases and J by 0 bases, with 8 bases between the two germline ends. The germline gives CDR1 LNHNV, CDR2 YYDKDF (reference sequence). The CDR3 is 15 residues long. CDR3 sequence: CATSRFRFSGNTIYF. CDR3 bases: TGTGCCACCAGCAGATTCAGGTTCTCTGGAAACACCATATATTTT.

The genes are TRBV4-1 and TRBJ1-2, with D possibly matching TRBD1 (5 bases). V dropped 1 base and J dropped 6 bases, with 15 bases sitting between them. CDR3 length: 15 amino acids. In germline, CDR1 is MGHRA, CDR2 YSYEKL. The CDR3 DNA follows: TGCGCCAGCAGCCAAGTTGGGGGTCTGGAGGATGGCTACACCTTC. Encoded protein: CASSQVGGLEDGYTF.

The gene calls are TRBV19 and TRBJ2-7; TRBD1 agrees at 8 bases. The CDR3 has 16 amino acids. CDR1 is LNHDA and CDR2 is SQIVND in the germline V gene (reference sequence). Trimming at V came to 4 bases and at J to 3 bases, leaving 11 bases not matched to a gene. The CDR3 is CASSTLPGQEGYEQYF. The CDR3, as DNA: TGTGCCAGTAGTACCCTTCCGGGACAGGAAGGCTACGAGCAGTACTTC.

V and J are TRBV9 and TRBJ2-5; a weak D match, TRBD2 (6 bases). Trimming cost V 0 bases and J 3 bases, with 6 bases left between them. The CDR3 sequence is 13 residues long. The V gene's germline CDR1 is SGDLS and CDR2 YYNGEE. The chain's CDR3 is CASSVVAEETQYF. The CDR3 nucleotides are TGTGCCAGCAGCGTAGTAGCGGAAGAGACCCAGTACTTC.

This clone was observed a few times. V gene TRBV11-3 combines with J gene TRBJ2-1, with D possibly TRBD2 on 6 matching bases. CDR3 length: 12 residues. Germline V gives CDR1 SGHNT, CDR2 YENEEA. The V end was cut by 2 bases, the J end by 12 bases, with 11 bases between. The CDR3 is CASSLFSEGQFF. The DNA of the CDR3 is TGTGCCAGCAGCTTATTTTCGGAGGGGCAGTTCTTC.

This clone was detected a few times. This chain joins TRBV11-2 and TRBJ1-6; no definite D call. The germline V gene has CDR1 SGHAT and CDR2 FQNNGV. CDR3 size: 15 residues. With 4 bases removed from V and 7 bases from J, the gap between germline ends came to 14 bases. DNA of the CDR3: TGTGCCAGCAGCTCCCTATCAGAACGAAATTCACCCCTCCACTTT. The encoded protein is CASSSLSERNSPLHF.

The V and J genes are TRBV4-1 and TRBJ1-2; D gene ambiguous. This CDR3 spans 14 amino acids. Deletions cut 3 bases from V and 0 bases from J, with 8 bases between. Germline V gene lookup returns CDR1 MGHRA and CDR2 YSYEKL. CDR3 bases: TGCGCCAGCAGCCACCCTACTACTAACTATGGCTACACCTTC. Protein: CASSHPTTNYGYTF.

V gene TRBV7-9 combines with J gene TRBJ2-7; a weak D match, TRBD1 (5 bases). With 5 bases removed from V and 0 bases from J, the gap between germline ends came to 20 bases. The germline gives CDR1 SEHNR, CDR2 FQNEAQ (reference sequence). The CDR3 loop spans 17 amino acids. As DNA, the CDR3 is TGTGCCAGCAGCGCCCGGGTAGGGGTTCTAAGCTCCTACGAGCAGTACTTC. This codes for CASSARVGVLSSYEQYF. Filled out from reference TRBV7-9 and TRBJ2-7, the complete variable domain reads DTGVSQNPRHKITKRGQNVTFRCDPISEHNRLYWYRQTLGQGPEFLTYFQNEAQLEKSRLLSDRFSAERPKGSFSTLEIQRTEQGDSAMYLCASSARVGVLSSYEQYFGPGTRLTVT.

In its sample, this clone was seen once. The chain joins TRBV11-1 to TRBJ2-3; a possible D gene is TRBD2 (6 bases). Trimming pared 7 bases from V and 4 bases from J, leaving 12 bases between. CDR1 and CDR2 from the germline V gene are SGHAT and FQDESV (reference sequence). The CDR3 sequence is 13 residues long. The CDR3 loop reads CASIGTSADTQYF. The CDR3 DNA reads as TGTGCCAGCATCGGGACTTCTGCAGATACGCAGTATTTT.

This sequence joins TRBV11-3 and TRBJ2-1; D gene ambiguous. The CDR3 contains 13 residues. Trimming removed 2 bases from V and 5 bases from J, with 7 bases in between. Germline assignment: CDR1 SGHNT and CDR2 YENEEA. Written as DNA, the CDR3 is TGTGCCAGCAGCTTATTCGAGAACAATGAGCAGTTCTTC. This encodes CASSLFENNEQFF.

The chain is built from TRBV6-6 and TRBJ2-7; 7 bases are a match to TRBD1. Germline assignment: CDR1 MNHNY and CDR2 SVGAGI (reference sequence). The CDR3 has 14 residues. Trimming removed 8 bases from V and 1 base from J; junction bases left unmatched: 8. The CDR3 DNA sequence: TGTGCCAGCTCTCGGACAGGTGGATCCTACGAGCAGTACTTC. Its translation is CASSRTGGSYEQYF.

The CDR3: CASSLRRVPEAFF. The CDR3 coding sequence is TGTGCCAGCAGTCTCAGGCGAGTCCCTGAAGCTTTCTTT. This chain links TRBV6-6 with TRBJ1-1; no definite D call. Trimming pared 5 bases from V and 6 bases from J, leaving 13 bases between. Germline V gives CDR1 MNHNY, CDR2 SVGAGI (reference sequence). The CDR3 loop spans 13 amino acids.

V gene TRBV18 combines with J gene TRBJ2-7; possible D gene TRBD1, 5 bases. The ends were cut back, 3 bases at V and 7 bases at J, with 13 bases in the middle. CDR1 is KGHSH and CDR2 is LQKENI in the germline V gene. The CDR3 contains 13 residues. CDR3 sequence reads: CASSPQGSGEQYF. CDR3 DNA sequence: TGTGCCAGCTCACCCCAGGGATCAGGAGAGCAGTACTTC.

This chain joins TRBV5-1 and TRBJ2-5; 11 bases are shared with TRBD2. The CDR3 length is 16 residues. Germline trimming cut 4 bases from V and 1 base from J; bases unmatched to any gene: 6. Per the germline V gene, CDR1 is SGHRS and CDR2 is YFSETQ. CDR3 bases: TGCGCCAGCAGCCAACTAGCGGGGGCGATCCAAGAGACCCAGTACTTC. Translation gives CASSQLAGAIQETQYF.